The next 26 T cell receptor beta chains were all read from a single sample in a study of blood T cell repertoires in COVID-19. The repertoire was sequenced with immunoSEQ multiplex PCR; TCRdb's copy has only in-frame clones and lacks some. The sample has about 200,000 clones, about 86% seen once. The sequencing input was PBMCs or T cells enriched from blood (not recorded which). The receptors were sampled from a woman in her 40s in a cohort exposed to, infected with or recovered from COVID-19 (not recorded which).

The chain uses TRBV7-2 and TRBJ1-2; perhaps TRBD1 as D (6 bases). V lost 2 bases and J 6 bases, leaving 16 bases between the germline ends. Germline-derived CDR1 and CDR2 are SGHTA and FQGNSA. This CDR3 region has 15 residues. The CDR3 DNA follows: TGTGCCAGCAGCTTAATAGTCAGGGGTTTGGATGGCTACACCTTC. Its translation is CASSLIVRGLDGYTF.

This clone showed up just once. CDR3 in DNA: TGCGCCAGCAGCCGACCTCGTGGCGGGGGGGCCCGAGAGACCCAGTACTTC. Translating gives CASSRPRGGGARETQYF. J is TRBJ2-5 and V is TRBV4-1; 9 bases are shared with TRBD2. Unmatched junction bases numbered 13, after V lost 4 bases and J lost 4 bases. This CDR3 contains 17 residues. Germline CDR1 and CDR2: MGHRA and YSYEKL.

The chain uses TRBV27 and TRBJ1-6; TRBD1 matches 9 bases. In germline, CDR1 is MNHEY, CDR2 SMNVEV (reference sequence). The CDR3 has 15 residues. V shed 5 bases, J shed 9 bases, and the junction held 8 bases outside the gene matches. The CDR3 bases are TGTGCCAGCAGTCCGGGACAGGGCGGTGGTTCACCCCTCCACTTT. Translating gives CASSPGQGGGSPLHF.

V gene TRBV5-1 combines with J gene TRBJ2-3, with TRBD2 matching over 14 bases. Looked up from germline, CDR1 is SGHRS and CDR2 is YFSETQ. The CDR3 has 17 residues. The junction had 7 bases not matched to a gene; V was cut back by 3 bases and J by 4 bases. The CDR3 region is CASSSDPGLAGADTQYF. The CDR3 DNA follows: TGCGCCAGCAGCTCCGACCCGGGACTAGCGGGAGCAGATACGCAGTATTTT.

The rearrangement uses TRBV10-2 and TRBJ2-3, with 15 positions matching TRBD2. The length of the CDR3 is 16 residues. The germline gives CDR1 WSHSY, CDR2 SAAADI. V shed 6 bases and J 4 bases; nucleotides not matched to a gene: 5. The CDR3 coding sequence is TGCGCCAGCAGGGGACTAGCGGGAGGTGGAGCAGATACGCAGTATTTT. This translates into CASRGLAGGGADTQYF.

The chain is built from TRBV5-3 and TRBJ1-4; D might be TRBD1 (6 bases). TRBV5-3 is known as an ORF, though its function is uncertain. V was shortened by 4 bases and J by 0 bases, with 13 bases between the two germline ends. CDR3 length: 16 residues. CDR3 region: CARSPGALATNEKLFF. CDR3 DNA sequence: TGTGCCAGAAGCCCAGGGGCCCTTGCAACTAATGAAAAACTGTTTTTT.

This sequence joins TRBV19 and TRBJ1-1; possible D gene TRBD1, 6 bases. Trimming cost V 8 bases and J 4 bases, with 23 bases left between them. This CDR3 region has 16 residues. The germline V gene encodes CDR1 LNHDA and CDR2 SQIVND (reference sequence). CDR3 sequence: CASHPREQGVGTEAFF. Written as DNA, the CDR3 is TGTGCCAGTCACCCACGGGAACAGGGTGTGGGCACTGAAGCTTTCTTT.

V and J are TRBV19 and TRBJ1-5; a weak D match, TRBD1 (6 bases). Germline V CDR1 and CDR2: LNHDA, SQIVND (reference sequence). V lost 4 bases and J lost 1, with 14 bases in between. This CDR3 contains 16 residues. The DNA for the CDR3 is TGTGCCAGTAGTAACCGACGGGGGGCGAGCAATCAGCCCCAGCATTTT. Protein: CASSNRRGASNQPQHF.

This clone was seen once. The gene calls are TRBV7-6 and TRBJ1-4; 9 positions agree with TRBD1. Losses at the gene ends were 1 base for V and 6 bases for J; bases not matched to a gene: 3. The length of the CDR3 is 15 residues. Germline CDR1 and CDR2: SGHVS and FNYEAQ. CDR3 in amino acids: CASSLGTGVYEKLFF. CDR3 bases: TGTGCCAGCAGCTTAGGGACAGGGGTCTATGAAAAACTGTTTTTT.

This chain uses TRBV20-1 with TRBJ1-1; D is uncertain. The V end lost 3 bases, the J end lost 1 base, and 12 bases lay between the germline ends. The CDR3 is 14 residues long. Germline V gene data show CDR1 as DFQATT and CDR2 as SNEGSKA (reference sequence). CDR3 amino acids: CSASSRRSNTEAFF. The CDR3 DNA sequence: TGCAGTGCTAGTTCAAGGCGGTCGAACACTGAAGCTTTCTTT.

The V gene is TRBV7-9, the J gene TRBJ1-2, with TRBD1 as a possible D gene (6 bases). This CDR3 contains 15 residues. From germline, CDR1 is SEHNR and CDR2 FQNEAQ (reference sequence). Deletions cut 3 bases from V and 8 bases from J, with 19 bases between. The CDR3 reads CASSFDRSARYGYTF. The CDR3 nucleotides are TGTGCCAGCAGCTTTGACAGGTCAGCAAGATACGGCTACACCTTC. The variable domain in full, with the rest retrieved from reference TRBV7-9 and TRBJ1-2, is DTGVSQNPRHKITKRGQNVTFRCDPISEHNRLYWYRQTLGQGPEFLTYFQNEAQLEKSRLLSDRFSAERPKGSFSTLEIQRTEQGDSAMYLCASSFDRSARYGYTFGSGTRLTVV.

The rearrangement joins TRBV28 to TRBJ1-1; D perhaps matches TRBD1 (5 bases). CDR3 length equals 17 residues. CDR1 is MDHEN and CDR2 is SYDVKM in the germline V gene. With 4 bases removed from V and 6 bases from J, the gap between germline ends came to 24 bases. CDR3 in amino acids: CASSSINLGPRRAEAFF. CDR3 in DNA: TGTGCCAGCAGTTCCATAAACCTGGGACCCCGGAGGGCTGAAGCTTTCTTT.

The chain employs TRBV28 and TRBJ1-5, with D maybe TRBD1 (6 bases). Germline CDR1 MDHEN, CDR2 SYDVKM. The length of the CDR3 is 19 residues. Between the trimmed V and J ends, which lost 5 bases and 0 bases, there was a span of 23 bases. The CDR3 is CASSTEDRTWGYSNQPQHF. In DNA, the CDR3 is TGTGCCAGCAGTACCGAGGACAGAACCTGGGGTTATAGCAATCAGCCCCAGCATTTT.

This chain connects TRBV10-1 to TRBJ1-6; unclear D gene. V lost 8 bases and J 8 bases, leaving 16 bases between the germline ends. This CDR3 is 14 amino acids long. The germline V gene has CDR1 WNHNN and CDR2 SYGVQD (reference sequence). CDR3 DNA: TGCGCCAGCGTCGTTGGAGGGAGACATTCACCCCTCCACTTT. Its protein product is CASVVGGRHSPLHF.

The chain recombines TRBV9 with TRBJ2-3; 8 bases agree with TRBD2. The junction had 8 bases not matched to a gene; V was cut back by 4 bases and J by 4 bases. The CDR3 covers 15 residues. The V gene's germline CDR1 is SGDLS and CDR2 YYNGEE. The CDR3: CASSISGGNPDTQYF. The CDR3 nucleotides read TGTGCCAGCAGCATAAGCGGGGGCAATCCAGATACGCAGTATTTT.

The CDR3 spells CASSEARDVEAFF. The CDR3 coding sequence is TGTGCCAGCAGTGAAGCGAGGGATGTTGAAGCTTTCTTT. This chain uses TRBV2 with TRBJ1-1; unclear D gene. Germline V CDR1 and CDR2: SNHLY, FYNNEI. Deletions cut 0 bases from V and 7 bases from J, with 9 bases between. The CDR3 covers 13 residues.

This chain joins TRBV2 and TRBJ2-7, with 7 bases identical to TRBD1. The CDR3 loop spans 19 amino acids. The J segment lost 0 bases and the V segment lost 8 bases, leaving 22 bases of the junction unmatched. Germline values: CDR1 SNHLY, CDR2 FYNNEI. The CDR3 here is CASGLQGDSFWGSSYEQYF. As DNA, the CDR3 is TGTGCCAGCGGCCTTCAAGGGGACAGCTTCTGGGGTTCCTCCTACGAGCAGTACTTC.

The gene calls are TRBV6-4 and TRBJ2-1; D possibly corresponds to TRBD2 (6 bases). Germline V CDR1 and CDR2: MRHNA, SNTAGT. Trimming shortened V by 6 bases and J by 2 bases, and 14 bases separated the two germline ends. This CDR3 is 15 amino acids long. CDR3 DNA sequence: TGTGCCAGCAGCGGAAGACTAGGACCCTACAATGAGCAGTTCTTC. Protein: CASSGRLGPYNEQFF.

The chain is built from TRBV27 and TRBJ1-1; the match to TRBD1 covers 10 bases. With V trimmed by 4 bases and J by 3 bases, 8 bases remained unmatched. CDR3 size: 16 residues. The V gene's germline CDR1 is MNHEY and CDR2 SMNVEV (reference sequence). The CDR3 DNA is TGTGCCAGCAGTTCCTTGGACAGGGGGAAGGACACTGAAGCTTTCTTT. This sequence encodes CASSSLDRGKDTEAFF.

The chain uses TRBV5-8 and TRBJ1-5, with D perhaps TRBD1 (5 bases). The V gene lost 5 bases and the J gene lost 4 bases, with 19 bases spanning the gap. Germline V CDR1 and CDR2: SGHTS, YDEGEE. The CDR3 totals 16 residues. In DNA, the CDR3 is TGTGCCAGCAGAGGGTCAGGGTTGATTGGGAATCAGCCCCAGCATTTT. It is translated as CASRGSGLIGNQPQHF. Drawing the rest from reference TRBV5-8 and TRBJ1-5, the complete variable domain is EAGVTQSPTHLIKTRGQQATLRCSPISGHTSVYWYQQALGLGLQFLLWYDEGEERNRGNFPPRFSGRQFPNYSSELNVNALELEDSALYLCASRGSGLIGNQPQHFGDGTRLSIL.

This clone has just one count. The chain employs TRBV7-9 and TRBJ2-7; TRBD1 agrees at 7 bases. The CDR3 spans 17 residues. Germline V lookup: CDR1 SEHNR, CDR2 FQNEAQ (reference sequence). Losses at the gene ends were 5 bases for V and 0 bases for J; bases not matched to a gene: 13. CDR3 DNA: TGTGCCAGCAGCCTCGATTTCTTCGGGACAGACTCCTACGAGCAGTACTTC. Protein product: CASSLDFFGTDSYEQYF.

V and J are TRBV28 and TRBJ1-2; TRBD1 agrees at 12 bases. Per the germline V gene, CDR1 is MDHEN and CDR2 is SYDVKM. The J segment lost 1 base and the V segment lost 3 bases, leaving 9 bases of the junction unmatched. The CDR3 loop spans 18 amino acids. CDR3 DNA: TGTGCCAGCAGTTTCGGACCGGGACAGGGGGCCGTTAACTATGGCTACACCTTC. It specifies CASSFGPGQGAVNYGYTF.

The chain couples TRBV27 to TRBJ2-7; 16 nucleotides line up with TRBD2. This CDR3 has 16 residues. V lost 8 bases, J lost 2 bases, and 6 bases stayed unmatched. The germline V gene has CDR1 MNHEY and CDR2 SMNVEV (reference sequence). The CDR3: CASGGLAGGGPYEQYF. In nucleotides, the CDR3 is TGTGCCAGCGGGGGACTAGCGGGAGGGGGTCCCTACGAGCAGTACTTC.

Comment on this clone: At one end, the junction sequence differs from germline, possibly due to a read error. The chain couples TRBV11-2 to TRBJ1-1, with unresolved D. The CDR3 extends over 8 amino acids. Germline CDR1 SGHAT, CDR2 FQNNGV. CDR3: CASSADIF. The CDR3 bases are TGTGCCAGCAGCGCAGATATATTT. The full variable domain, completed using reference TRBV11-2 and TRBJ1-1, is EAGVAQSPRYKIIEKRQSVAFWCNPISGHATLYWYQQILGQGPKLLIQFQNNGVVDDSQLPKDRFSAERLKGVDSTLKIQPAKLEDSAVYLCASSADIFGQGTRLTVV.

The V call is TRBV27, the J call TRBJ1-2; the match to TRBD1 covers 9 bases. Germline V gene sequence: CDR1 MNHEY, CDR2 SMNVEV (reference sequence). V gave up 4 bases and J gave up 5 bases; unmatched junction bases: 2. The CDR3 length is 13 residues. The CDR3 region is CASSYGQGYGYTF. DNA of the CDR3: TGTGCCAGCAGTTACGGACAGGGGTATGGCTACACCTTC.

The chain links TRBV28 to TRBJ2-6, with D possibly matching TRBD1 (5 bases). The CDR3 has 15 residues. Germline CDR1 MDHEN, CDR2 SYDVKM. Between the trimmed V and J ends, which lost 5 bases and 0 bases, there was a span of 8 bases. The CDR3 nucleotides are TGTGCCAGCAGTGCGACAGTCTCTGGGGCCAACGTCCTGACTTTC. This gives the protein CASSATVSGANVLTF.